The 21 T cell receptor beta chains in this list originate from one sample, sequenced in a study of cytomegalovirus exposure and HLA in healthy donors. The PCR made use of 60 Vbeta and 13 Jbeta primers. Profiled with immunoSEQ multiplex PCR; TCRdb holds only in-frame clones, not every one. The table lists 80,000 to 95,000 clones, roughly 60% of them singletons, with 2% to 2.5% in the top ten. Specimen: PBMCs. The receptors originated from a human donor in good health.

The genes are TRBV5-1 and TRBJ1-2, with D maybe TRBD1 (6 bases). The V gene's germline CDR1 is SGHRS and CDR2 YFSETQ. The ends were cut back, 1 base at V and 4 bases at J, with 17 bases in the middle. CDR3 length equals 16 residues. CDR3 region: CASSLPGHRLGYGYTF. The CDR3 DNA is TGCGCCAGCAGCTTGCCGGGACACCGTCTGGGCTATGGCTACACCTTC.

CDR3 nucleotides: TGTGCCAGCAGAAACGGGGGGAATCAGCCCCAGCATTTT. Amino acids: CASRNGGNQPQHF. The chain uses TRBV6-5 and TRBJ1-5; TRBD1 is a possible D gene (5 bases). This CDR3 comprises 13 residues. Germline lookup yields CDR1 MNHEY and CDR2 SVGAGI. Trimming cost V 6 bases and J 4 bases, with 10 bases left between them.

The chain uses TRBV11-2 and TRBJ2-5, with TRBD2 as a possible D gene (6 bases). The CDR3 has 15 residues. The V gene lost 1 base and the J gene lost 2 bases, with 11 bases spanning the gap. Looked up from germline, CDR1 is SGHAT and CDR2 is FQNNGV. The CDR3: CASSLVGLGQETQYF. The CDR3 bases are TGTGCCAGCAGCTTAGTGGGACTGGGACAAGAGACCCAGTACTTC.

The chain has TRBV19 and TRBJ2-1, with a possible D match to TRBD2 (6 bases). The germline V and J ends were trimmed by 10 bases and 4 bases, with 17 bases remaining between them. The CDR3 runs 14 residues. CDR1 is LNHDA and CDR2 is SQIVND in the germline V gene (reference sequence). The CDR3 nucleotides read TGTGCCACCATGGGACTGCTCTCTTACAATGAGCAGTTCTTC. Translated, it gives CATMGLLSYNEQFF.

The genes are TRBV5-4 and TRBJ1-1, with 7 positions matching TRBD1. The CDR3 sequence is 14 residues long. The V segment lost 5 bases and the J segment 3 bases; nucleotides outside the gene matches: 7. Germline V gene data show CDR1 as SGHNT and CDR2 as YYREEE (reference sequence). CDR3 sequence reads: CASSQNRGHTEAFF. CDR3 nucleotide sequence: TGTGCCAGCAGTCAAAACAGGGGTCACACTGAAGCTTTCTTT.

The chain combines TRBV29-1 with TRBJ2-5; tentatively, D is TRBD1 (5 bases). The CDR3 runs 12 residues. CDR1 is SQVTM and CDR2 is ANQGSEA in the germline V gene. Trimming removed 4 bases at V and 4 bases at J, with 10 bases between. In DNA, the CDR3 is TGCAGCGTTGTATTCAGGGCAGAGACCCAGTACTTC. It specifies CSVVFRAETQYF.

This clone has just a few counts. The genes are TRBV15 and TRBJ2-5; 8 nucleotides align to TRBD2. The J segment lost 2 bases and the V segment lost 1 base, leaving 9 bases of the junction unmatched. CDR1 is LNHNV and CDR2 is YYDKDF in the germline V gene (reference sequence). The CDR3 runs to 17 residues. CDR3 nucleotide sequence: TGTGCCACCAGCAGAGGGGGGGTAGCGGGGTCTCAAGAGACCCAGTACTTC. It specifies CATSRGGVAGSQETQYF.

For the CDR3, the DNA is TGTGCCAGCAGTTACTCCGGGACAGGCGTGTACGAGCAGTACTTC. It codes for CASSYSGTGVYEQYF. The V and J genes are TRBV6-5 and TRBJ2-7; the match to TRBD1 covers 8 bases. Germline assignment: CDR1 MNHEY and CDR2 SVGAGI. The V gene end was trimmed by 0 bases and the J gene end by 4 bases; junction bases not matched to a gene: 5. This CDR3 comprises 15 residues.

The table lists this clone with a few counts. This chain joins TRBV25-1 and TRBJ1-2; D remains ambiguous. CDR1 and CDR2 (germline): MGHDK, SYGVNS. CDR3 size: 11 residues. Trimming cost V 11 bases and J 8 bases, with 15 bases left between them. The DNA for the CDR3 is TGTGCCGAACGGAGGAGCCTAGGCTACACCTTC. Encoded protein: CAERRSLGYTF.

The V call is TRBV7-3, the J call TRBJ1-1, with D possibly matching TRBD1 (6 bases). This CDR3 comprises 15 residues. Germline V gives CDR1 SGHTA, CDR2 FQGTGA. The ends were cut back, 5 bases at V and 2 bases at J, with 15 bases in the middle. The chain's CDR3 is CASSAQAGTNTEAFF. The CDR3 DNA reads TGTGCCAGCAGCGCCCAGGCCGGGACAAACACTGAAGCTTTCTTT.

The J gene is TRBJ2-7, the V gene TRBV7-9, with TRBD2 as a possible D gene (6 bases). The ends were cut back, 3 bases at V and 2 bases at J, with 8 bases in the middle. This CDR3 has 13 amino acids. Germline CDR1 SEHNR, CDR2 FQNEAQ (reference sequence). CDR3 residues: CASSFSGAYEQYF. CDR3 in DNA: TGTGCCAGCAGCTTTAGCGGAGCCTACGAGCAGTACTTC.

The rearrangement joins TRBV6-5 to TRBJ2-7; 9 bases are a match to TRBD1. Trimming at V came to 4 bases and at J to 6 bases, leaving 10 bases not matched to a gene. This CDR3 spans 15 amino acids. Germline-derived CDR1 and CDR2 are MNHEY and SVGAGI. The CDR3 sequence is CASSSPRTGVSEQYF. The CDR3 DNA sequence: TGTGCCAGCAGTTCCCCGAGGACAGGGGTGTCCGAGCAGTACTTC.

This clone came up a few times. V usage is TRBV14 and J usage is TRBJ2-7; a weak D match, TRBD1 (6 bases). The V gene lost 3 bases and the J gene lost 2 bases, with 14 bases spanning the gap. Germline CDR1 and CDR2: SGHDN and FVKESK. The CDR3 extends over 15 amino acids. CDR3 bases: TGTGCCAGCAGCCAGGAAATGGACAGCCCCTACGAGCAGTACTTC. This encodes CASSQEMDSPYEQYF.

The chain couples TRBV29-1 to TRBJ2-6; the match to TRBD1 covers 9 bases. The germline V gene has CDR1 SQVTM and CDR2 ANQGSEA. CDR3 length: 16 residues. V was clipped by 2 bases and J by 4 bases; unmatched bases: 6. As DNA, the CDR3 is TGCAGCGTTGAATACGGGACAGGGATAGGGGCCAACGTCCTGACTTTC. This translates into CSVEYGTGIGANVLTF.

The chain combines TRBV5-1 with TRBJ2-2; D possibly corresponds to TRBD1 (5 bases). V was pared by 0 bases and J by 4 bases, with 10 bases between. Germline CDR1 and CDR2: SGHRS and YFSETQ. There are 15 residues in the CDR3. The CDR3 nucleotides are TGCGCCAGCAGCTTGGCCGCAGGGCTCACCGGGGAGCTGTTTTTT. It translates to CASSLAAGLTGELFF.

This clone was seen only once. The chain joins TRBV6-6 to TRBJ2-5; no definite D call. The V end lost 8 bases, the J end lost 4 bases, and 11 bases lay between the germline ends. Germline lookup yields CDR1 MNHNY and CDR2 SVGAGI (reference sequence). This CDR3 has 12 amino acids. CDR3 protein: CASALEGETQYF. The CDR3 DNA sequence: TGTGCCAGCGCGCTAGAAGGAGAGACCCAGTACTTC.

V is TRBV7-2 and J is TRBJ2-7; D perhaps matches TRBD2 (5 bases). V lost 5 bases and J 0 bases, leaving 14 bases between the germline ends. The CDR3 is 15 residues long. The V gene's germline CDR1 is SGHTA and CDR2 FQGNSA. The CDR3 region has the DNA TGTGCCAGCAGCCCCGTCGGGGTCCTCTCCTACGAGCAGTACTTC. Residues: CASSPVGVLSYEQYF.

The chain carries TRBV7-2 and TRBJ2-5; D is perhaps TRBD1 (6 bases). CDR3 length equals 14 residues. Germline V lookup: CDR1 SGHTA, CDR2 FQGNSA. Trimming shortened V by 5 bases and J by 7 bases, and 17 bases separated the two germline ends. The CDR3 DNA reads TGTGCCAGCAGCCCACGACAGGTGATAGGGACCCAGTACTTC. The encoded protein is CASSPRQVIGTQYF.

DNA of the CDR3: TGTGCCAGCAGCTTGAGTCGGGACAGGAGCTACGAGCAGTACTTC. Its translation: CASSLSRDRSYEQYF. V and J are TRBV5-6 and TRBJ2-7; TRBD1 matches at 8 bases. The CDR3 is 15 residues long. V trimming: 1 base; J trimming: 3 bases; junction bases outside the gene matches: 6. The germline CDR1 and CDR2 sequences are SGHDT and YYEEEE.

The CDR3 coding sequence is TGTGCCAGCAGTCGAGCGGGGGGGATGGCCGAGCAGTACTTC. It codes for CASSRAGGMAEQYF. The chain links TRBV6-5 to TRBJ2-7, with 10 bases lining up with TRBD2. V lost 5 bases to trimming and J lost 6 bases; unmatched junction nucleotides: 7. Per the germline V gene, CDR1 is MNHEY and CDR2 is SVGAGI. The CDR3 sequence is 14 residues long.

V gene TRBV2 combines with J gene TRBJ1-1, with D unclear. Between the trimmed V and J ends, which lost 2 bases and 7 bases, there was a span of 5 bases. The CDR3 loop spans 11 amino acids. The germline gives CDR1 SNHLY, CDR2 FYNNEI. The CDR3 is CASSEYSEAFF. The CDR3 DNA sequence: TGTGCCAGCAGTGAATACAGTGAAGCTTTCTTT.